A single sample is the source of the 5 T cell receptor beta chains below, sequenced in a study of early T cells in non-severe SARS-CoV-2 infection. TCRdb re-called the 5' RACE reads with MiXCR, one entry per CDR3 protein. The data contain 85,000 to 90,000 distinct CDR3 sequences, 14% to 15% of them singletons. The specimen was whole blood. These receptors came from an adult who was a healthcare worker with PCR-confirmed SARS-CoV-2 infection or an uninfected control (not recorded which).

In its sample, this clonotype was seen many times. The chain recombines TRBV12-3 or TRBV12-4 with TRBJ2-1; D possibly matches TRBD1 or TRBD2 (5 bases each). The length of the CDR3 is 12 residues. The V end was cut by 7 bases, the J end by 9 bases, with 13 bases between. CDR3 region: CASTEGGGEQFF. CDR3 DNA sequence: TGTGCCAGCACCGAGGGTGGGGGTGAGCAGTTCTTC.

This clonotype has just a few counts. V usage is TRBV5-4 and J usage is TRBJ1-2; TRBD1 agrees at 8 bases. V gave up 2 bases and J gave up 7 bases; unmatched junction bases: 10. Germline-derived CDR1 and CDR2 are SGHNT and YYREEE (reference sequence). The CDR3 is 15 amino acids. The CDR3 here is CASSLVDRGAAGYTF. CDR3 bases: TGTGCCAGCAGCTTAGTAGACAGGGGTGCGGCTGGCTACACCTTC.

This clonotype has ten or more counts. This chain joins TRBV12-3 or TRBV12-4 and TRBJ2-3, with 7 bases that match TRBD1. The CDR3 has 23 amino acids. The junction had 27 bases not matched to a gene; V was cut back by 1 base and J by 2 bases. The CDR3 spells CASSLGLFHAFYSGTAPTDTQYF. CDR3 DNA: TGTGCCAGCAGTTTAGGCCTTTTCCACGCGTTTTACTCGGGGACAGCGCCCACAGATACGCAGTATTTT.

There are a few counts of this clonotype. The chain recombines TRBV30 with TRBJ1-5; D is ambiguous. CDR1 and CDR2 from the germline V gene are GTSNPN and SVGIG (reference sequence). V was pared by 0 bases and J by 9 bases, with 15 bases between. The CDR3 has 14 residues. DNA for the CDR3: TGTGCCTGGAGTGTAAACTCCGGTAGCGGGCCCCAGCATTTT. Its translation is CAWSVNSGSGPQHF.

The J gene is TRBJ1-2, the V gene TRBV5-1; D is ambiguous. V was clipped by 5 bases and J by 4 bases, with 15 bases between them. CDR1 and CDR2 (germline): SGHRS, YFSETQ. The CDR3 is 14 residues long. CDR3 sequence reads: CASRETPRLYGYTF. In nucleotides, the CDR3 is TGCGCCAGCAGGGAGACTCCTCGCCTCTATGGCTACACCTTC.